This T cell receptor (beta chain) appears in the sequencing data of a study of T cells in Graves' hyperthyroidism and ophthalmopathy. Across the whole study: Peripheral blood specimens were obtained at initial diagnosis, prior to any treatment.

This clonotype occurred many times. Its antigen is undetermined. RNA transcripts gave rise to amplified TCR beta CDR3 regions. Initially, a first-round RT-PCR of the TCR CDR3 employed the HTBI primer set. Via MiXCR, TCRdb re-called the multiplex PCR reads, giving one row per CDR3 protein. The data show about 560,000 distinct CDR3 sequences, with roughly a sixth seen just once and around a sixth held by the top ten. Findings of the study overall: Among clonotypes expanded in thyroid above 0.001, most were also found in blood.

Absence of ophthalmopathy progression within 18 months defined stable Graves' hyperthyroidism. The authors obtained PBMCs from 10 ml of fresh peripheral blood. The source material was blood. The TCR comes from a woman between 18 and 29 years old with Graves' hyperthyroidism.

CDR3 DNA sequence: TGTGCCAGCAGCTTATTACAATTGAGCTCCTACAATGAGCAGTTCTTC. Its translation is CASSLLQLSSYNEQFF. The V gene is TRBV7-9, the J gene TRBJ2-1; no reliable D call. V was clipped by 2 bases and J by 0 bases, with 11 bases between them. The germline CDR1 and CDR2 sequences are SEHNR and FQNEAQ (reference sequence). The CDR3 extends over 16 amino acids.